What follows are 6 T cell receptor beta chains derived from one specimen sequenced in a study of cytomegalovirus exposure and HLA in healthy donors (dated 2017 in TCRdb). The protocol used for the library was the immunoSEQ multiplex PCR assay. A mixture of 60 forward primers for TCR Vbeta segments and 13 reverse primers for TCR Jbeta segments was used in the multiplex PCR. TCRdb provides this immuneACCESS table in a form limited to in-frame rearrangements. Some clones are lacking; in checked studies, under half of them reflect an unresolved V gene, and why the rest are absent is not known. This sample is represented by around 200,000 clones; 77% of them were singletons. The ten largest clones add up to more than 3% of the sample. Source material: PBMCs. These receptors originate from a woman aged 55-70 years in good health and CMV-seropositive.

V gene TRBV7-2 combines with J gene TRBJ2-2; 9 nucleotides align to TRBD2. The CDR3 loop spans 17 amino acids. V lost 4 bases and J lost 0; bases outside the gene matches: 6. Germline-derived CDR1 and CDR2 are SGHTA and FQGNSA. The DNA of the CDR3 is TGTGCCAGCAGCTCTTGGGCTAGCGGGGCGAACACCGGGGAGCTGTTTTTT. Its protein is CASSSWASGANTGELFF.

The CDR3, as DNA: TGTGCCAGCAGCGTAGAACTAGCGAGCACAGATACGCAGTATTTT. As protein: CASSVELASTDTQYF. The gene calls are TRBV9 and TRBJ2-3; 7 nucleotides align to TRBD2. Germline assignment: CDR1 SGDLS and CDR2 YYNGEE. J lost 0 bases, V lost 0 bases, and 1 base had no gene match. This CDR3 comprises 15 residues.

This clone was detected a few times. J is TRBJ1-3 and V is TRBV5-6; D is ambiguous. The CDR3 spans 15 residues. Trimming shortened V by 4 bases and J by 3 bases, and 14 bases separated the two germline ends. In germline, CDR1 is SGHDT, CDR2 YYEEEE. For the CDR3, the DNA is TGTGCCAGCAGCCGCACGGGGTGGGGTGGAAACACCATATATTTT. It is translated as CASSRTGWGGNTIYF.

The V call is TRBV7-2, the J call TRBJ1-2; perhaps TRBD1 as D (5 bases). This CDR3 spans 12 amino acids. V lost 5 bases and J 12 bases, leaving 16 bases between the germline ends. Germline CDR1 SGHTA, CDR2 FQGNSA. In nucleotides, the CDR3 is TGTGCCAGCAGCCTCGGGGGTACGGGCCACACCTTC. Its translation: CASSLGGTGHTF.

V and J are TRBV2 and TRBJ1-2; TRBD1 might be the D (6 bases). V lost 7 bases to trimming and J lost 8 bases, with 23 bases between them. The CDR3 extends over 15 amino acids. Germline V gene lookup returns CDR1 SNHLY and CDR2 FYNNEI. CDR3 protein: CASTNTGTAPWGYTF. The CDR3, as DNA: TGTGCCAGCACCAATACAGGGACCGCGCCGTGGGGCTACACCTTC.

V is TRBV5-6 and J is TRBJ1-3; D is unclear. Germline CDR1 and CDR2: SGHDT and YYEEEE. The CDR3 extends over 14 amino acids. With 3 bases removed from V and 2 bases from J, the gap between germline ends came to 9 bases. Here the CDR3 DNA reads TGTGCCAGCAGCTCCACTGGAGCTGGAAACACCATATATTTT. Protein sequence: CASSSTGAGNTIYF.